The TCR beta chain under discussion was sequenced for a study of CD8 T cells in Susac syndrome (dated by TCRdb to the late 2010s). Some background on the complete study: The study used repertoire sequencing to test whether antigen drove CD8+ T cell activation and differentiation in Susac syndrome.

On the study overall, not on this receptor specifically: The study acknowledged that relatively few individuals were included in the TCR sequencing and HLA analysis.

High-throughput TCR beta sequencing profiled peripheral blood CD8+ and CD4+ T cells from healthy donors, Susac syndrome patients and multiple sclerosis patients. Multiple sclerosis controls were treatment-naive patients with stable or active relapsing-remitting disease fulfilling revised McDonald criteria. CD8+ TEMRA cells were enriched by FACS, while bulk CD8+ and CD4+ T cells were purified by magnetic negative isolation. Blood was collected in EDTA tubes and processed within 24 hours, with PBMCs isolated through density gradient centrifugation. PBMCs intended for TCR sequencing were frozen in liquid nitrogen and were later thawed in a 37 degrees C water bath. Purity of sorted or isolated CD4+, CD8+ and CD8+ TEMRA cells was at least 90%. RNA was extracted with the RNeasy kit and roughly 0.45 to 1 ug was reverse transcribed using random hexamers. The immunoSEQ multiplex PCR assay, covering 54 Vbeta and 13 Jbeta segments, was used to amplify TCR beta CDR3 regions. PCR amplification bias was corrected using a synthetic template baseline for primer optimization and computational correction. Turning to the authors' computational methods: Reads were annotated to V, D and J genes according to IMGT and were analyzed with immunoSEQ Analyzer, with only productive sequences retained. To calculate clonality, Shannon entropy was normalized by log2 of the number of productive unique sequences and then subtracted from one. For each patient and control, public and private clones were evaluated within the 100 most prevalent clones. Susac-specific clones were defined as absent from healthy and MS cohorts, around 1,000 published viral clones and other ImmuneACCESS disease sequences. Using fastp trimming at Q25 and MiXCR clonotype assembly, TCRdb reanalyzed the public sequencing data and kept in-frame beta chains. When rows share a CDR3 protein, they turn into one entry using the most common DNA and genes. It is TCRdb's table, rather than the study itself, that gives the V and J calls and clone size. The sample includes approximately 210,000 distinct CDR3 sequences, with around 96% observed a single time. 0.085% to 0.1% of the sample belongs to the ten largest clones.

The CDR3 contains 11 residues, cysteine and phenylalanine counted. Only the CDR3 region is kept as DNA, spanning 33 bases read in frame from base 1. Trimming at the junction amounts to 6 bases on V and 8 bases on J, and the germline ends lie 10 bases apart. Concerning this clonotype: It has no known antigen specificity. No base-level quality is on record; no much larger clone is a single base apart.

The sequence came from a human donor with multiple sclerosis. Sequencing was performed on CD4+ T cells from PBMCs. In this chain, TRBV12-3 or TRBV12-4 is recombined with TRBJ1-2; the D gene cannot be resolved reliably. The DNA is TGTGCCAGCAGCCTCGCCGAGGGCTACACCTTC. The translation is CASSLAEGYTF.